This TCR beta chain was captured by sequencing in a study of T cell repertoires in ileal Crohn's disease. As for the study in general: About half of patients got postoperative therapy: around 10 thiopurines, over 15 anti-TNF.

Time point here: neoterminal ileum biopsy at postoperative endoscopy, about 6 months after surgery. Eligibility required adulthood, ileal or ileocolonic Crohn's disease and indicated ileocolonic resection. Data came from immunoSEQ multiplex PCR; TCRdb stores just in-frame clones and leaves some out. Of about 62,000 clones in the sample, about 88% were seen once. The J segment lost 10 bases and the V segment lost 0 bases, leaving 16 bases of the junction unmatched. The CDR3 extends over 18 amino acids. Germline loops: CDR1 SGHRS, CDR2 YFSETQ. The TCR was taken from an adult with Crohn's disease. Input material: ileal tissue. V and J are TRBV5-1 and TRBJ2-1; 10 nucleotides line up with TRBD2. The CDR3 coding sequence is TGCGCCAGCAGCTTGGGCTCAGGTGGACTAGCGGTATATAGGGAGCAGTTCTTC. This sequence encodes CASSLGSGGLAVYREQFF.